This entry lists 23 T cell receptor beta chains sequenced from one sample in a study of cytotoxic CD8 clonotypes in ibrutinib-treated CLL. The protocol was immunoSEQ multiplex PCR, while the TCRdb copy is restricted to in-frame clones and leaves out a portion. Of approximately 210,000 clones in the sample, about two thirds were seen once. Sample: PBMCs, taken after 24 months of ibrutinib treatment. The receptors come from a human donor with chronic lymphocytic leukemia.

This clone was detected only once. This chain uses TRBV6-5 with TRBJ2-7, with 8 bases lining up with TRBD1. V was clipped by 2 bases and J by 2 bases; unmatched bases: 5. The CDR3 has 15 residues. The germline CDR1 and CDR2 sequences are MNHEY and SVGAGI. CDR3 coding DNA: TGTGCCAGCAGTTACCGTCTGACAGGGGCCTACGAGCAGTACTTC. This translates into CASSYRLTGAYEQYF.

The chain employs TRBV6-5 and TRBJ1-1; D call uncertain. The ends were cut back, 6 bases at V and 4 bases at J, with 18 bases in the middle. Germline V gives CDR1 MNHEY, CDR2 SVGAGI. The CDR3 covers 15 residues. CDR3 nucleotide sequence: TGTGCCAGCAGAGATCTACAGCGGAGACCCACTGAAGCTTTCTTT. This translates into CASRDLQRRPTEAFF.

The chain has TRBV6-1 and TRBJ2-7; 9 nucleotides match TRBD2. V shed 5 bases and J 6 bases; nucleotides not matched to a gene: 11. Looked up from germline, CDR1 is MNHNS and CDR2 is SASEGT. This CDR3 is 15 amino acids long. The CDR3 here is CASSFSGSPRSEQYF. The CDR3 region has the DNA TGTGCCAGCAGTTTTAGCGGGAGCCCCAGGAGCGAGCAGTACTTC.

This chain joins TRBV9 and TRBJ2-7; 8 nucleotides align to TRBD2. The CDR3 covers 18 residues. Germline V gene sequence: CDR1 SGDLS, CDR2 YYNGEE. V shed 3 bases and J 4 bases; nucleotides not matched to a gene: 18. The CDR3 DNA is TGTGCCAGCAGCGCCGGGATAAGCGGGAGTGGGGATTTTTACGAGCAGTACTTC. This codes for CASSAGISGSGDFYEQYF.

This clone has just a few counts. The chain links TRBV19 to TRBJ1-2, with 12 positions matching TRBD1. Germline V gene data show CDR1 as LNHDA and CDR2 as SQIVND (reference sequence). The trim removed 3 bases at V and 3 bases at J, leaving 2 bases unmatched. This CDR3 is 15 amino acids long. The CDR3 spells CASSMGTGGYYGYTF. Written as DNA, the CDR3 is TGTGCCAGTAGTATGGGGACAGGGGGCTACTATGGCTACACCTTC. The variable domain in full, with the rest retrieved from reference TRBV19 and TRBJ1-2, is DGGITQSPKYLFRKEGQNVTLSCEQNLNHDAMYWYRQDPGQGLRLIYYSQIVNDFQKGDIAEGYSVSREKKESFPLTVTSAQKNPTAFYLCASSMGTGGYYGYTFGSGTRLTVV.

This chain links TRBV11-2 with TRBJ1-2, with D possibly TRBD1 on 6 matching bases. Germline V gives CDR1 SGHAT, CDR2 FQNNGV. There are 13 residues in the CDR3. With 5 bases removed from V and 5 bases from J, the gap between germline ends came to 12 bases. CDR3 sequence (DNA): TGTGCCAGCAGCCAGGGGATAGAATATGGCTACACCTTC. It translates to CASSQGIEYGYTF.

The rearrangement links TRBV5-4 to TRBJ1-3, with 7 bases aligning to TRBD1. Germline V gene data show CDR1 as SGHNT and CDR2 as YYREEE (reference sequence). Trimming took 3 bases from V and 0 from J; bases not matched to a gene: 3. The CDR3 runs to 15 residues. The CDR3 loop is CASSYRTGSGNTIYF. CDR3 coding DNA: TGTGCCAGCAGCTACCGGACAGGCTCTGGAAACACCATATATTTT.

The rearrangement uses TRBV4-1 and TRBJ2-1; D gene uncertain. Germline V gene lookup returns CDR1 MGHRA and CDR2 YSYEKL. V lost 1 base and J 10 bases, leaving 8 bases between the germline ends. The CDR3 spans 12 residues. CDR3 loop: CASSQGPAEQFF. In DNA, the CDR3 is TGCGCCAGCAGCCAAGGCCCCGCGGAGCAGTTCTTC.

The CDR3 DNA reads as TGCGCCAGCAGCTTGGCCTTTAGCGGGATGTATGAGCAGTTCTTC. Its protein product is CASSLAFSGMYEQFF. V is TRBV5-1 and J is TRBJ2-1, with 8 positions matching TRBD2. The CDR3 runs 15 residues. Looked up from germline, CDR1 is SGHRS and CDR2 is YFSETQ. With 0 bases clipped from V and 8 bases from J, the junction kept 7 bases outside the gene matches. The entire variable domain, with the rest obtained from reference TRBV5-1 and TRBJ2-1, is as follows: KAGVTQTPRYLIKTRGQQVTLSCSPISGHRSVSWYQQTPGQGLQFLFEYFSETQRNKGNFPGRFSGRQFSNSRSEMNVSTLELGDSALYLCASSLAFSGMYEQFFGPGTRLTVL.

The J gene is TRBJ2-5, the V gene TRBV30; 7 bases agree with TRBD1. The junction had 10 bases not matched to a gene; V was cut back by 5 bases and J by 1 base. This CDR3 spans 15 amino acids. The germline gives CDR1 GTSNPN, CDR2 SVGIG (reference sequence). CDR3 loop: CAWGPKRTGQETQYF. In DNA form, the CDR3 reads TGTGCCTGGGGTCCCAAAAGGACAGGCCAAGAGACCCAGTACTTC.

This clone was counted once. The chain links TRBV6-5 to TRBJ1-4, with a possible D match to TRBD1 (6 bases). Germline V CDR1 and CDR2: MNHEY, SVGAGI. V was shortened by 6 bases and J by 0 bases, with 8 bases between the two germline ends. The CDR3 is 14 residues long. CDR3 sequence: CASSNRATNEKLFF. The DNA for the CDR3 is TGTGCCAGCAGCAACAGGGCAACTAATGAAAAACTGTTTTTT.

In DNA, the CDR3 is TGTGCCATCAGTGTTCGGGGGCGCGACACTGAAGCTTTCTTT. The encoded protein is CAISVRGRDTEAFF. The rearrangement joins TRBV10-3 to TRBJ1-1, with D perhaps matching TRBD1 (6 bases). CDR3 length equals 14 residues. Trimming pared 4 bases from V and 3 bases from J, leaving 12 bases between. Per the germline V gene, CDR1 is ENHRY and CDR2 is SYGVKD.

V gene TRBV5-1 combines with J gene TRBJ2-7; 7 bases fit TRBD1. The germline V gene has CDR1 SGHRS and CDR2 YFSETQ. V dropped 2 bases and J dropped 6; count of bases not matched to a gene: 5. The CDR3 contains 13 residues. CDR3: CASSFRGSGEQYF. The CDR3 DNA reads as TGCGCCAGCAGCTTCAGGGGGTCCGGCGAGCAGTACTTC.

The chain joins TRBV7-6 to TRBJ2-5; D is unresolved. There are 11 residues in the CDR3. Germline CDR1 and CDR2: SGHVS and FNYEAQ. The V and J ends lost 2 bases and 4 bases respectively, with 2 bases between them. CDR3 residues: CASSLTETQYF. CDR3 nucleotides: TGTGCCAGCAGCTTAACAGAGACCCAGTACTTC. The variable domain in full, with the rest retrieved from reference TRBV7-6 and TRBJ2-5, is GAGVSQSPRYKVTKRGQDVALRCDPISGHVSLYWYRQALGQGPEFLTYFNYEAQQDKSGLPNDRFSAERPEGSISTLTIQRTEQRDSAMYRCASSLTETQYFGPGTRLLVL.

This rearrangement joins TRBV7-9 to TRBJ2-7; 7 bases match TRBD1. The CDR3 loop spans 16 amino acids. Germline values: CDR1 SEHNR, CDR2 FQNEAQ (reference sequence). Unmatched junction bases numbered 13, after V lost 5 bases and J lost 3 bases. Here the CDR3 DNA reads TGTGCCAGCAGCCAAGGACAGGAGACAGCAAGCTACGAGCAGTACTTC. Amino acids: CASSQGQETASYEQYF.

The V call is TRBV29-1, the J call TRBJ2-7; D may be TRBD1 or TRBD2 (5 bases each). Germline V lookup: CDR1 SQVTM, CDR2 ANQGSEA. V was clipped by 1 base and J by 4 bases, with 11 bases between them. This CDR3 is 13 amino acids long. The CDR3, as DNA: TGCAGCGTTGAAGTTTCAGGGACGTACGAGCAGTACTTC. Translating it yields CSVEVSGTYEQYF.

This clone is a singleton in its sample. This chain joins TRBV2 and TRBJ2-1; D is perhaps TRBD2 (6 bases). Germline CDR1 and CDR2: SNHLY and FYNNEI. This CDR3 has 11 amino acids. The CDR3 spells CASGSYNEQFF. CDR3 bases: TGTGCTAGCGGCTCCTACAATGAGCAGTTCTTC.

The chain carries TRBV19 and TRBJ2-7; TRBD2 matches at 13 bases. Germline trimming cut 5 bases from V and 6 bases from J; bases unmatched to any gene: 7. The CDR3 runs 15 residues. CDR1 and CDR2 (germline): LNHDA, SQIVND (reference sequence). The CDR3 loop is CASSPGLAGVGEQYF. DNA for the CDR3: TGTGCCAGTAGTCCTGGACTAGCGGGAGTGGGCGAGCAGTACTTC.

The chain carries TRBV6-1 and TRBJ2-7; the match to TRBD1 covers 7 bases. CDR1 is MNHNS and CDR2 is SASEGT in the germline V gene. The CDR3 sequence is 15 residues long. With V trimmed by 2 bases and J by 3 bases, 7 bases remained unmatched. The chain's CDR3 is CASSEWGTALYEQYF. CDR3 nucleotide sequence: TGTGCCAGCAGTGAATGGGGGACAGCCCTCTACGAGCAGTACTTC.

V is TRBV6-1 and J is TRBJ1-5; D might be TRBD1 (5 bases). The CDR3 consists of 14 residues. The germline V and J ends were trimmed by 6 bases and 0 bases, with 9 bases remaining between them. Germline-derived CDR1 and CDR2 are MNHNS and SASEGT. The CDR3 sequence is CASRPGYSNQPQHF. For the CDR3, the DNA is TGTGCCAGCAGACCAGGGTATAGCAATCAGCCCCAGCATTTT.

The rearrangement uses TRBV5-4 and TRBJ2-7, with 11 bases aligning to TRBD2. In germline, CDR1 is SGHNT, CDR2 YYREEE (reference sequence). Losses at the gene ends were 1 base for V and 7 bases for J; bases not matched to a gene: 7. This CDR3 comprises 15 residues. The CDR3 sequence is CASSLTSGSPGEQYF. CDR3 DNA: TGTGCCAGCAGCTTGACTAGCGGGAGCCCGGGGGAGCAGTACTTC.

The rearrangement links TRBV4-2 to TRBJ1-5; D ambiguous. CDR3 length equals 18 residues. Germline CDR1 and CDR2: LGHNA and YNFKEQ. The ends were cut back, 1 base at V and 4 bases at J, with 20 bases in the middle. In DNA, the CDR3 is TGTGCCAGCAGCCAAGTATCAGATTTGGGTTATGGAAATCAGCCCCAGCATTTT. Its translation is CASSQVSDLGYGNQPQHF.

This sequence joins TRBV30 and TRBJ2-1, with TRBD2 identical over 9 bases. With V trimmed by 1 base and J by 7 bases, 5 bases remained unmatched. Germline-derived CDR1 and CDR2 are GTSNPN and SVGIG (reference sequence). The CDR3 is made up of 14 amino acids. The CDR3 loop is CAWSEAGGFNEQFF. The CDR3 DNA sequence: TGTGCCTGGAGTGAGGCGGGAGGGTTTAATGAGCAGTTCTTC.